This T cell receptor (beta chain) was found in a study of blood T cell repertoires in COVID-19. About the research overall: Specimens from acute and convalescent COVID-19 originated in the United States, Italy and Spain. Nucleic acid was either cDNA or gDNA, and it came from T cells, B-cell-depleted T cells, or PBMCs.

The CDR3 spans 16 residues. Germline loops: CDR1 MNHEY, CDR2 SVGEGT. The V gene lost 0 bases and the J gene lost 8 bases, with 16 bases spanning the gap. In the original workflow: Nucleated cell counts were estimated from reference gene primer amplification. Assay: immunoSEQ multiplex PCR; the TCRdb copy retains only in-frame clones and omits some. Clone size and the V and J calls come from that table; the DNA yielded D and trimming. The repertoire consists of approximately 72,000 clones, with 75% to 90% occurring once and the leading ten covering about a third. Material: peripheral blood. The sequence came from an elderly woman with active or convalescent COVID-19. This sequence joins TRBV6-2 or TRBV6-3 and TRBJ2-2; TRBD1 is a possible D gene (6 bases). This chain's CDR3 is CASSYSTWPGAGELFF. The CDR3, as DNA: TGTGCCAGCAGTTACTCCACGTGGCCAGGGGCTGGGGAGCTGTTTTTT.